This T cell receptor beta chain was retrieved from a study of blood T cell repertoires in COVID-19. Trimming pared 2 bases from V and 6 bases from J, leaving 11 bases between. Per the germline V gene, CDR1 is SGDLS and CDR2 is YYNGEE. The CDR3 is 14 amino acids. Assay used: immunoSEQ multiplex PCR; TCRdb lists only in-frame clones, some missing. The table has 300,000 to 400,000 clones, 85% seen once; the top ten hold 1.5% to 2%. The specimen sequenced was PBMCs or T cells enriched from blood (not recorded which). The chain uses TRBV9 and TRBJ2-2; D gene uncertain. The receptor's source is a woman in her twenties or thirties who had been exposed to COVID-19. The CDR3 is CASSVMFAAGELFF. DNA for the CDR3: TGTGCCAGCAGCGTCATGTTCGCGGCCGGGGAGCTGTTTTTT.